This T cell receptor beta chain was retrieved from a study of monozygotic twins with inflammatory bowel disease. TCRdb re-called the 5' RACE reads; one entry per CDR3 protein, DNA not given. The clone table shows 90,000 to 110,000 distinct CDR3 sequences, with the ten largest holding 9.5% to 15%. The clonotype originates from a human donor with ulcerative colitis or Crohn's disease, or a healthy co-twin of an affected twin (not recorded which). Source material: blood.

The CDR3 reads CASSFSSSVAQYF. V and J are TRBV28 and TRBJ2-5. Germline CDR1 is MDHEN and CDR2 is SYDVKM. CDR3 length: 13 amino acids.